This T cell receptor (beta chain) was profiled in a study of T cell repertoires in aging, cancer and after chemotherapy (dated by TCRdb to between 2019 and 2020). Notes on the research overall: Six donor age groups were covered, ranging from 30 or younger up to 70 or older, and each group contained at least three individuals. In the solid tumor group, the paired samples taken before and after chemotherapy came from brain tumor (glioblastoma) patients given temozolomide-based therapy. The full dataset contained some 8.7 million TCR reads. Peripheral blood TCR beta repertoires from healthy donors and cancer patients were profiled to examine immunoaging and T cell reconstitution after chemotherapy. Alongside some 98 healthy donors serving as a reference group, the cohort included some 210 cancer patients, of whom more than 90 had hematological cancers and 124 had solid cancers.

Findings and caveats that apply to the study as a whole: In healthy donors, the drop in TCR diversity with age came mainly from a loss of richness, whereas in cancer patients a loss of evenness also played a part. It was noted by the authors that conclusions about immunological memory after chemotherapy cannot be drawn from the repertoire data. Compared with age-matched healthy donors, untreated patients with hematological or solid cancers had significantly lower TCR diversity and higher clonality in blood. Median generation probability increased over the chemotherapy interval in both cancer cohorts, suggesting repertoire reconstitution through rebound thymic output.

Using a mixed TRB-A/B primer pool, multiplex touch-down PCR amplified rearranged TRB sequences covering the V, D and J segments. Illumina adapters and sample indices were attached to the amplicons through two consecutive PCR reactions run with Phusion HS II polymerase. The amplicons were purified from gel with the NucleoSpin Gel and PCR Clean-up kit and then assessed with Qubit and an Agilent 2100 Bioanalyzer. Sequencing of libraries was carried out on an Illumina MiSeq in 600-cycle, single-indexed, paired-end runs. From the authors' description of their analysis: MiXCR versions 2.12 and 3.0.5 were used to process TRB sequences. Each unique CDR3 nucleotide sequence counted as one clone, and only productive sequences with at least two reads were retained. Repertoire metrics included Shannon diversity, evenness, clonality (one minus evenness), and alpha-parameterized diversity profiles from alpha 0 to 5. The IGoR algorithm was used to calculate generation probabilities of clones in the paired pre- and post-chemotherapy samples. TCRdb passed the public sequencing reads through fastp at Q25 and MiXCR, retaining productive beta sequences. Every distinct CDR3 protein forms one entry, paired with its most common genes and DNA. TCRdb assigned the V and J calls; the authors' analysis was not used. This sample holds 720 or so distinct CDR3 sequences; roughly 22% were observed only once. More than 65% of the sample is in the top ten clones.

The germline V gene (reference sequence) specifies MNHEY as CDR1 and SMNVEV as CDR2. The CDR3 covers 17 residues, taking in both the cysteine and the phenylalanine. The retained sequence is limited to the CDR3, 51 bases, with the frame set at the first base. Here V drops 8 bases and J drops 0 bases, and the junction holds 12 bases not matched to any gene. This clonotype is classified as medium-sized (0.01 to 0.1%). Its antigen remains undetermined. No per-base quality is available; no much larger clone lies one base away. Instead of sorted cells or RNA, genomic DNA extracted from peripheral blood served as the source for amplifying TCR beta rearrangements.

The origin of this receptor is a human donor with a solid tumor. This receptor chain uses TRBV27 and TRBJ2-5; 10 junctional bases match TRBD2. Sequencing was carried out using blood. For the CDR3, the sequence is CASRGRAGGVYQETQYF. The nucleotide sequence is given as TGTGCCAGCCGGGGTAGAGCGGGAGGGGTGTACCAAGAGACCCAGTACTTC.